This T cell receptor beta chain was profiled in a study of cytomegalovirus exposure and HLA in healthy donors. Study in general: Clustering assigned about 80% of the roughly 400 genotyped donors to the Caucasian-associated ancestry cluster. Study-level points and caveats: Analyses of presence/absence relied on an assumption of roughly uniform sequencing depth across donors. As a later analysis revealed, most CMV-associated TCR beta chains appeared HLA-restricted. In a later analysis, TCR beta V- and J-gene trimming was associated with a missense DCLRE1C variant.

Primers for the PCR totalled 60 Vbeta and 13 Jbeta. Only in-frame clones appear in the TCRdb table, and some are missing; sequencing was by immunoSEQ multiplex PCR. The ten top clones account for roughly 5.2%, within a sample of fewer than 85,000 clones. A word on this clone: Antigen: not known.

This CDR3 region has 16 residues. Germline V lookup: CDR1 SGHTS, CDR2 YDEGEE. The V end was cut by 4 bases, the J end by 0 bases, with 16 bases between. The chain joins TRBV5-8 to TRBJ2-5, with D hard to call. Sequenced sample: PBMCs. The sequence was obtained from a woman between 40 and 55 years old in good health and CMV-seropositive. The CDR3 spells CASSHRVGGNQETQYF. In nucleotides, the CDR3 is TGTGCCAGCAGCCACCGTGTCGGCGGCAACCAAGAGACCCAGTACTTC.